Listed here are 5 T cell receptor beta chains from one sample, sequenced in a study of blood T cells in healthy people across ages. Sample-barcoded 5' priming and a J-beta primer mix drove a second PCR of about 7 to 12 cycles. TCRdb analysed the 5' RACE reads with MiXCR anew, one entry per CDR3 protein. This sample yields approximately 600,000 distinct CDR3 sequences, of which 58% are seen a single time; about two fifths belongs to the top ten. Sequencing input: blood. Receptors were obtained from a man aged 55 to 70 in good health.

This clonotype was observed a few times. The rearrangement joins TRBV9 to TRBJ2-5; 7 bases line up with TRBD1. The length of the CDR3 is 16 residues. With 0 bases clipped from V and 4 bases from J, the junction kept 9 bases outside the gene matches. CDR1 is SGDLS and CDR2 is YYNGEE in the germline V gene. For the CDR3, the DNA is TGTGCCAGCAGCGTAGGACCCGGTGCAGGGGGAGAGACCCAGTACTTC. This codes for CASSVGPGAGGETQYF.

The chain carries TRBV12-3 or TRBV12-4 and TRBJ1-2; D is perhaps TRBD1 (6 bases). The ends were cut back, 6 bases at V and 7 bases at J, with 18 bases in the middle. The CDR3 runs to 14 residues. CDR3 region: CASRDPRGRVGYTF. CDR3 nucleotides: TGTGCCAGCAGGGATCCTCGGGGGCGGGTTGGCTACACCTTC.

V and J are TRBV3-1 and TRBJ2-7; 8 bases align to TRBD1. Per the germline V gene, CDR1 is LGHDT and CDR2 is YNNKEL (reference sequence). After removal of 3 bases from V and 3 bases from J, the junction contained 10 bases not matched to a gene. This CDR3 is built from 16 residues. Here the CDR3 reads CASSHPGQGANYEQYF. DNA for the CDR3: TGTGCCAGCAGCCACCCAGGGCAGGGGGCGAACTACGAGCAGTACTTC.

The DNA of the CDR3 is TGTGCCAGCAGTCGCGAAGGGGAGGCCAAAAACATTCAGTACTTC. Protein sequence: CASSREGEAKNIQYF. This chain uses TRBV28 with TRBJ2-4; D is tentatively TRBD1 or TRBD2 (5 bases each). The CDR3 runs 15 residues. CDR1 and CDR2 (germline): MDHEN, SYDVKM. The V and J ends lost 5 bases and 1 base respectively, with 12 bases between them.

This clonotype was seen a handful of times. The rearrangement joins TRBV4-2 to TRBJ2-1; D gene ambiguous. The CDR3 covers 13 residues. Germline V CDR1 and CDR2: LGHNA, YNFKEQ. Trimming left V 1 base short and J 10 bases short, with 11 bases between. The CDR3: CASSQATRGEQFF. Written as DNA, the CDR3 is TGTGCCAGCAGCCAAGCCACCAGAGGAGAGCAGTTCTTC.